These T cell receptor beta chains were read from a single sample in a study of T-cell reconstitution after alpha-beta-depleted transplantation in children. MiXCR, applied by TCRdb to the PCR reads, yields one record per CDR3 protein. This table has a few hundred thousand distinct CDR3 sequences, 10% to 15% appearing once. Specimen: PBMCs, mostly from graft donor cells, collected 360 days after TCRalphabeta/CD19-depleted stem cell transplant. These TCRs come from a male patient younger than 18 who had a stem cell transplant for acute myeloid leukemia, so the T cells may come from the graft donor. The CDR3 runs from the conserved cysteine through the conserved F or W. The D gene is left open where the match is weak. Not every row has a clone size; where given, it reads once, few, many or a size class.

clone size	V gene	D gene	J gene	CDR3 DNA	CDR3 protein
few	TRBV7-8	.	TRBJ2-7	TGTGCCAGCAGCTTAGGGGGACTCGACTACGAGCAGTACTTC	CASSLGGLDYEQYF
.	TRBV5-1	.	TRBJ2-2	TGCGCCAGCAGCCCGGTCGCTAGCTTCTTCGGGGAGCTGTTTTTT	CASSPVASFFGELFF
.	TRBV28	TRBD2	TRBJ2-7	TGTGCCAGCGGGGCTAGCGGGAGAGCCTACGAGCAGTACTTC	CASGASGRAYEQYF
.	TRBV20-1	.	TRBJ2-3	TGCAGTGCTCCTCGGGGGACAGCTAGCACAGATACGCAGTATTTT	CSAPRGTASTDTQYF
.	TRBV9	.	TRBJ2-1	TGTGCCAGCAGCGGCTCCTTAGCGGTTGAGAATGAGCAGTTCTTC	CASSGSLAVENEQFF
.	TRBV6-5	TRBD1	TRBJ2-7	TGTGCCAGCAGTTACTCGACAGGGGCCGGGTTCTACGAGCAGTACTTC	CASSYSTGAGFYEQYF
.	TRBV6-5	TRBD1	TRBJ1-4	TGTGCCAGCAGTTCGGACAGGGGGATTCTTGCTAATGAAAAACTGTTTTTT	CASSSDRGILANEKLFF
many	TRBV28	.	TRBJ2-5	TGTGCCAGCAGTTTAAACAGGGGAGGCGAGACCCAGTACTTC	CASSLNRGGETQYF
few	TRBV6-2/TRBV6-3	.	TRBJ1-1	TGTGCCAGCAGGGACCCACGAGGGGGGAACACTGAAGCTTTCTTT	CASRDPRGGNTEAFF
many	TRBV21-1	.	TRBJ1-1	TGTGCCAGCAGCAACGTAGTAGCGAACCCAAAGGACACTGAAGCTTTCTTT	CASSNVVANPKDTEAFF
few	TRBV7-8	.	TRBJ2-7	TGTGCCAGCAGCTTAGTAAGGGGGGTCTACGAGCAGTACTTC	CASSLVRGVYEQYF
.	TRBV7-2	TRBD2	TRBJ2-7	TGTGCCAGCAGCACCGGACTAGCGGGAGGTGGGGGGCGCGAGCAGTACTTC	CASSTGLAGGGGREQYF
few	TRBV18	TRBD2	TRBJ2-3	TGTGCCAGCTCACCAAACCTAGCGGACACAGATACGCAGTATTTT	CASSPNLADTDTQYF
.	TRBV10-3	.	TRBJ1-1	TGTGCCATCACCCAGTCCTCCCCCTCAGAAGCTTTCTTT	CAITQSSPSEAFF
many	TRBV18	.	TRBJ2-1	TGTGCCAGCTCACCACTTTTACTAATCGCGTACAATGAGCAGTTCTTC	CASSPLLLIAYNEQFF
.	TRBV7-3	.	TRBJ2-2	TGTGCCAGCAGCTTAACCTCTTACACCGGGGAGCTGTTTTTT	CASSLTSYTGELFF
.	TRBV7-6	.	TRBJ2-7	TGTGCCAGCAGCTCGCTGTTGGGGGGCTCCTACGAGCAGTACTTC	CASSSLLGGSYEQYF
few	TRBV12-3/TRBV12-4	.	TRBJ1-5	TGTGCCAGCACCCTGGGTAGCAATCAGCCCCAGCATTTT	CASTLGSNQPQHF
.	TRBV12-3/TRBV12-4	.	TRBJ2-7	TGTGCCAGCACCATAATGGGGGGATCCTACGAGCAGTACTTC	CASTIMGGSYEQYF
few	TRBV11-2	.	TRBJ2-5	TGTGCCAGCAGCTTAGTGGGGGGCACCCAAGAGACCCAGTACTTC	CASSLVGGTQETQYF
.	TRBV7-2	TRBD1	TRBJ1-1	TGTGCCAGCAGCTCTCATCCGGGACAGGGCCTTCGTGAAGCTTTCTTT	CASSSHPGQGLREAFF
many	TRBV12-3/TRBV12-4	.	TRBJ2-4	TGTGCCAGCAGTCCCTACAGCGGAGCCAAAAACATTCAGTACTTC	CASSPYSGAKNIQYF
many	TRBV28	.	TRBJ2-7	TGTGCCAGCCTCACCATGGGCCAGGGCGAGCAGTACTTC	CASLTMGQGEQYF
few	TRBV4-3	.	TRBJ2-3	TGCGCCAGCAGCCAAGTCCAAGGGGGAGGCACAGATACGCAGTATTTT	CASSQVQGGGTDTQYF
many	TRBV29-1	TRBD2	TRBJ2-7	TGCAGCGTAACTAGCGGGAGTATCGTTTACGAGCAGTACTTC	CSVTSGSIVYEQYF
.	TRBV5-1	TRBD2	TRBJ2-4	TGCGCCAGCAGCTGGCCCAGCGGGAGTGATGGAGCGGCCAAAAACATTCAGTACTTC	CASSWPSGSDGAAKNIQYF
few	TRBV5-1	TRBD2	TRBJ2-2	TGCGCCAGCACGCCCCCAGCGGGAGGTGTCCCTTTATGGGAGCTGTTTTTT	CASTPPAGGVPLWELFF
.	TRBV7-2	.	TRBJ1-2	TGTGCCAGCAGCTTATTCACAGGGAATGGCTACACCTTC	CASSLFTGNGYTF
.	TRBV20-1	.	TRBJ2-7	TGCAGTGCTAGAGATGTCCCAACAGGGTTCGGATACGAGCAGTACTTC	CSARDVPTGFGYEQYF
.	TRBV6-2/TRBV6-3	TRBD1	TRBJ1-5	TGTGCCAGCAGTTACCGACAGGGGAGAAGGTATCAGCCCCAGCATTTT	CASSYRQGRRYQPQHF
few	TRBV4-3	.	TRBJ1-4	TGCGCCAGCAGCCAAGACCCAGTCCTTTTTGAAAAACTGTTTTTT	CASSQDPVLFEKLFF
many	TRBV5-1	TRBD2	TRBJ2-7	TGCGCCAGCAGCGGAGCGGGACTCCGAAAGGGTGACGAGCAGTACTTC	CASSGAGLRKGDEQYF
.	TRBV28	TRBD1	TRBJ2-4	TGTGCCAGCAGTTTGTTGATCGGGGGACAGGGGGCCGTGAGGGCCAAAAACATTCAGTACTTC	CASSLLIGGQGAVRAKNIQYF
many	TRBV7-2	.	TRBJ1-5	TGTGCCAGCAGCCCTTTCGACAGCTTTCTTAATCAGCCCCAGCATTTT	CASSPFDSFLNQPQHF
many	TRBV9	.	TRBJ2-2	TGTGCCAGCAGCGACAGGGTGGGGGTGTACACCGGGGAGCTGTTTTTT	CASSDRVGVYTGELFF
.	TRBV10-3	TRBD2	TRBJ2-3	TGTGCCATCAAACGGGGACTAGCGGGAGGACAAGCAGATACGCAGTATTTT	CAIKRGLAGGQADTQYF
few	TRBV12-3/TRBV12-4	.	TRBJ1-1	TGTGCCAGCAGTTTAGCTGTAGCCACTGAAGCTTTCTTT	CASSLAVATEAFF
.	TRBV7-3	.	TRBJ2-3	TGTGCCAGCAGCTTAGGGGCCCGGGAAGGGTCAGATACGCAGTATTTT	CASSLGAREGSDTQYF
many	TRBV29-1	TRBD2	TRBJ2-7	TGCAGCGTTGAAGGGTCCAGCGGGAGGCGGCCCTACGAGCAGTACTTC	CSVEGSSGRRPYEQYF
.	TRBV20-1	.	TRBJ2-5	TGCAGTGCTGTGCCCGAAGAGACCCAGTACTTC	CSAVPEETQYF
once	TRBV23-1	.	TRBJ2-1	TGCGCCAGCAGTCAATCGCCGTCGACAGGGAGGGCCTACAATGAGCAGTTCTTC	CASSQSPSTGRAYNEQFF
.	TRBV4-2	TRBD2	TRBJ2-1	TGTGCCAGCAGCGCGAATCTTGGGACTAGCGGGAGGGCCGAAAATGAGCAGTTCTTC	CASSANLGTSGRAENEQFF
.	TRBV11-1	TRBD1	TRBJ1-1	TGTGCCAGCAGCTCCGGACAGGGGTGGACTGAAGCTTTCTTT	CASSSGQGWTEAFF